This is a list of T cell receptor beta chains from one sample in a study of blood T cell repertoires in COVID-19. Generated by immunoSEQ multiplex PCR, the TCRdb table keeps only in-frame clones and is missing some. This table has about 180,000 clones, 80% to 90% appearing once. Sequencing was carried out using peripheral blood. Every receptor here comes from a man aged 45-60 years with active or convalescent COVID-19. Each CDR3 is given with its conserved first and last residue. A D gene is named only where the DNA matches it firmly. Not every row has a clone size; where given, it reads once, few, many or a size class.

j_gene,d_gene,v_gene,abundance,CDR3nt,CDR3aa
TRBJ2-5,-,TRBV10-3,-,TGTGCCTGCCCTCGCGGGAATTGGTCCCAGTACTTC,CACPRGNWSQYF
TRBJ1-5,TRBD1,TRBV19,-,TGTGCCAGTGCGGCCATAGGACAGGGCTTTAATCAGCCCCAGCATTTT,CASAAIGQGFNQPQHF
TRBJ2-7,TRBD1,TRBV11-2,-,TGTGCCAGCAGCTTAGCCGGGACAGTATATCAGTACTTC,CASSLAGTVYQYF
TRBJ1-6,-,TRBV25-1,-,TGTGCCAGCAGTGAACCCGTCCCTAATTCACCCCTCCACTTT,CASSEPVPNSPLHF
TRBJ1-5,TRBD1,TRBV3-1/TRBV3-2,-,TGTGCCAGCAGCCTCGCGGGACAGGGCGGGAATCAGCCCCAGCATTTT,CASSLAGQGGNQPQHF
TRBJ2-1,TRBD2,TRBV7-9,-,TGTGCCAGCAGCTCCGCGGGGGGCGGGGAGCAGTTCTTC,CASSSAGGGEQFF
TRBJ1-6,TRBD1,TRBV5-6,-,TGTGCCAGCAGCGTGGGGACAGCTCAGAGTTCACCCCTCCACTTT,CASSVGTAQSSPLHF
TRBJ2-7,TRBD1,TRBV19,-,TGTGCCAGTAGTCGAAACGCCGGCGACAGGGTAACGGCCTACGAGCAGTACTTC,CASSRNAGDRVTAYEQYF
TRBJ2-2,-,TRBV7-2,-,TGTGCCAGCAGCTTAGCGGGGCTTAGCACCGGGGAGCTGTTTTTT,CASSLAGLSTGELFF
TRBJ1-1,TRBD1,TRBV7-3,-,TGTGCCAGCAGCCGGGACAGGGGAACTGAAGCTTTCTTT,CASSRDRGTEAFF
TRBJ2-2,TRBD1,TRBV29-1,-,TGCAGCGTTGAGTCCGGGACAGGGGTAAACACCGGGGAGCTGTTTTTT,CSVESGTGVNTGELFF
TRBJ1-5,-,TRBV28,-,TGTGCCAGCAGTTCACCGGGACATCCTAAGCTAAGGGAGCCCCAGCATTTT,CASSSPGHPKLREPQHF
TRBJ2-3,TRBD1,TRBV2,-,TGTGCCAGCAGTGGCAGCGGGACAGGGTTCACAGATACGCAGTATTTT,CASSGSGTGFTDTQYF
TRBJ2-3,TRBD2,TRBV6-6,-,TGTGCCAGCAGTCCCCCGGGACTAAACACAGATACGCAGTATTTT,CASSPPGLNTDTQYF
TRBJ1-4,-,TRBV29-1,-,TGCAGCGTTGACAGGGCAGGGGACGTGTTTTTT,CSVDRAGDVFF
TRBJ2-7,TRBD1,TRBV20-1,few,TGCAGTGCAACAGGGGTTTACGAGCAGTACTTC,CSATGVYEQYF
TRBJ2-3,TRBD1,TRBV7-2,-,TGTGCCAGCAGTCCTGAGACAGGGGGAACAGATACGCAGTATTTT,CASSPETGGTDTQYF
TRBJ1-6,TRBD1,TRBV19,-,TGTGCCAGTAGTATTTTGGATAGGGGGACAGGAACTAAACCCCTCCACTTT,CASSILDRGTGTKPLHF
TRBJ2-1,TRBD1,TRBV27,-,TGTGCCAGCAGTTTCCAAGTACAGGGGCCCACCAATGAGCAGTTCTTC,CASSFQVQGPTNEQFF
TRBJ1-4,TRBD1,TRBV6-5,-,TGTGCCAGCAGCCGGACAGGGAGAAAAGAAAAACTGTTTTTT,CASSRTGRKEKLFF
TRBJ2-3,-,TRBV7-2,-,TGTGCCAGCAGCTTAGTTGGGGGCGGCTCAGATACGCAGTATTTT,CASSLVGGGSDTQYF
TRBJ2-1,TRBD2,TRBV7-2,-,TGTGCCAGCAGATTCGGACTAGCGGGGGGGCTTATGGATGAGCAGTTCTTC,CASRFGLAGGLMDEQFF
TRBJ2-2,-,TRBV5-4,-,TGTGCCAGCAGCTTGGTTAATCAGGGCGCCGGGGAGCTGTTTTTT,CASSLVNQGAGELFF
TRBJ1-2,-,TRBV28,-,TGTGCCAGCAGTTCCCCGGGGGTTAACTATGGCTACACCTTC,CASSSPGVNYGYTF
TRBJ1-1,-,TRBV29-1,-,TGCAGCGTCGGGGGTGCTGAAGCTTTCTTT,CSVGGAEAFF
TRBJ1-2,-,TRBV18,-,TGTGCCAGCTCACCGACGGGGGACTATGGCTACACCTTC,CASSPTGDYGYTF
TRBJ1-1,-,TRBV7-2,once,TGTGCCAGCAGCTTAATCGCTTCAGGGTATGGCACTGAAGCTTTCTTT,CASSLIASGYGTEAFF
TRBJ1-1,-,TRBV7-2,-,TGTGCCAGCAGCTTCTCGGGGGATTCGAACACTGAAGCTTTCTTT,CASSFSGDSNTEAFF
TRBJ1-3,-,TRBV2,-,TGTGCCAGCAGTCAGGGAGGGGCCAGCTCTGGAAACACCATATATTTT,CASSQGGASSGNTIYF
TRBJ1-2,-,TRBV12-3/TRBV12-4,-,TGTGCCAGCAGGGACAGAATTTATGGCTACACCTTC,CASRDRIYGYTF